Reported below is one TCR beta chain. This entry comes from a study of blood T cell repertoires in COVID-19. Study as a whole: The samples span acute and convalescent COVID-19 from the United States, Italy and Spain. T cells, B-cell-depleted T cells, or PBMCs provided the cDNA or gDNA that served as material.

Original analysis: Amplification from reference gene primers served as the basis for estimated nucleated cell counts. Data came from immunoSEQ multiplex PCR; TCRdb stores just in-frame clones and leaves some out. V and J calls and clone size follow that table, whereas D and trimming were derived from the DNA. Among approximately 120,000 clones, about 85% were seen once, and the ten largest hold 5% to 7.5%. Germline V CDR1 and CDR2: MDHEN, SYDVKM. Trimming pared 8 bases from V and 1 base from J, leaving 11 bases between. This CDR3 has 13 residues. The sample comprised peripheral blood. The TCR comes from an elderly man with active or convalescent COVID-19. This chain links TRBV28 with TRBJ2-5; tentative D call: TRBD1 (7 bases). This chain's CDR3 is CASGGTAQETQYF. The CDR3 DNA follows: TGTGCCAGCGGGGGGACAGCCCAAGAGACCCAGTACTTC.